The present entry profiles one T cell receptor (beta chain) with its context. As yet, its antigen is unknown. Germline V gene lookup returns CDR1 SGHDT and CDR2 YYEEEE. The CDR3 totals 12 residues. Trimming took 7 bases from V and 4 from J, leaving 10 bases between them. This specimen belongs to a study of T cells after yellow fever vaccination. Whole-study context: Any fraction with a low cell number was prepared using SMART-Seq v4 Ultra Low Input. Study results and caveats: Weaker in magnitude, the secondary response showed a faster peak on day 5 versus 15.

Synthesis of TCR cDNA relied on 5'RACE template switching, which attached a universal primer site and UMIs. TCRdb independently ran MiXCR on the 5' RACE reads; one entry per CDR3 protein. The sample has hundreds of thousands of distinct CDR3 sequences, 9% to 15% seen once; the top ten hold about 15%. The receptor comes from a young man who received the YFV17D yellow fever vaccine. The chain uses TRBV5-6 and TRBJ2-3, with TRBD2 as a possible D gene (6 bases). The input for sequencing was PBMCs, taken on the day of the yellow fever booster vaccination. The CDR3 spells CASVTSSDTQYF. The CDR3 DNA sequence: TGTGCCAGCGTCACTAGCTCAGATACGCAGTATTTT.